This T cell receptor beta chain was obtained from a study of T cell repertoires in cytomegalovirus infection. This clonotype was seen a handful of times. The antigen is not known. Deletions cut 2 bases from V and 3 bases from J, with 8 bases between. The CDR3 covers 13 residues. Germline loops: CDR1 MNHNY, CDR2 SVGAGI (reference sequence). TCRdb re-called the reads with MiXCR, one entry per CDR3 protein. The sample comprises about 770,000 distinct CDR3 sequences, roughly 29% of which are singletons, and around 13% rests with the top ten. V gene TRBV6-6 combines with J gene TRBJ2-7, with D perhaps TRBD1 (6 bases). The clonotype comes from a human donor in good health (CMV status not recorded). Some clones in this sample may be carry-over from other donors' samples. The source was cultured CD8+ T cells from PBMCs, collected from culture after CMV antigen stimulation. CDR3 DNA sequence: TGTGCCAGCAGTTACGGGACAAACTACGAGCAGTACGTC. It translates to CASSYGTNYEQYV.